The subject of this entry is one TCR beta chain. Generated by immunoSEQ multiplex PCR, the TCRdb table keeps only in-frame clones and is missing some. The sample yields around 140,000 clones, roughly nine tenths seen once. The data derive from a study of control samples from healthy donors and cancer patients. Germline V lookup: CDR1 SGHTA, CDR2 FQGNSA. The CDR3 is 12 residues long. V was shortened by 4 bases and J by 5 bases, with 8 bases between the two germline ends. The chain recombines TRBV7-2 with TRBJ2-5; no clear D. This receptor was taken from a man younger than 35 in good health. The specimen was blood. The CDR3 protein is CASSYPFETQYF. The CDR3 coding sequence is TGTGCCAGCAGCTACCCTTTCGAGACCCAGTACTTC.